This TCR beta chain was found in a study of blood T cells in healthy people across ages (dated by TCRdb to the mid-2010s). Study-level background: Template switching captured roughly one uniquely barcoded TCR beta cDNA molecule per two T cells in model experiments. Two additional independent replicas of 1 million unique cDNA reads from the same blood draw were analyzed for two donors (one aged 18 to 30 and one aged 80 or older). To avoid experimental bias, donors of different ages were randomly spread across the sequencing lanes. Donors were grouped into four age groups: young (average approximately 16 years), middle-aged (39), aged (roughly 62) and long-lived (over 80). Using deep sequencing normalized with unique cDNA molecular identifiers, the study measured how TCR beta repertoire diversity changes with age.

The library was obtained by 5' RACE. TCRdb shows the sequencer as Illumina HiSeq 2500. The second PCR ran for about 7 to 11 cycles and used a J-beta primer mix along with a sample-barcoded 5' primer. Each TCR beta cDNA molecule received a unique molecular identifier from a template-switch 5' adaptor carrying 12 random nucleotides. At least 2.5 million CDR3-containing paired-end reads were obtained from each sample. First-strand cDNA was synthesized from all RNA with the Mint cDNA synthesis kit, primed by a TRBC-specific oligonucleotide. After uracil-DNA glycosylase treatment, a first 18-cycle PCR used universal primers M1SS and BC2_uni_R on all cDNA. Processing in the source paper ran as follows. For normalization, 1 million high-quality reads were randomly selected from each sample, with every read carrying a distinct molecular identifier. Instead of being binned into consensus sequences, reads that shared molecular identifiers were thrown out. MiTCR, run with a Q25 quality threshold and the strictest error-elimination algorithm, handled CDR3 identification, clonotype clustering and error correction. Lower-bound total TCR beta diversity was estimated with a nonparametric unseen species model using Euler transformation. The public reads were reprocessed in TCRdb via fastp at Q25 and MiXCR, keeping in-frame beta chains. Rows with a matching CDR3 protein are joined into one entry that keeps the most common DNA and genes. For this entry, the V and J calls and clone size follow TCRdb and not the study's own pipeline. The sample includes some 1 million distinct CDR3 sequences, with under 55% observed a single time. The top ten clonotypes cover under 20% of the sample.

Comments on this clonotype: It has no known antigen specificity. Base qualities are not recorded, but no much larger clone differs from it by a single base.

The CDR3 runs 14 residues from the cysteine to the phenylalanine. Just CDR3 DNA is preserved here, 42 bases in frame from base 1. V and J are truncated by 5 bases and 4 bases respectively, leaving an intervening sequence of 12 bases. The germline V gene encodes CDR1 MGHRA and CDR2 YSYEKL. The investigation overall reported the following: Since profiling was done on bulk unsorted PBMCs, naive and antigen-experienced compartments could not be conclusively compared. Observed TCR beta diversity correlated strongly with the percentage of naive T cells measured by flow cytometry. As age increased, observed TCR beta diversity per million T cells dropped in a roughly linear way, and a significant reduction was already evident by age 40. Compared with the aged group, the long-lived group had more naive CD4+ T cells, fewer expanded clones and increased TCR diversity, a pattern suggesting age selection. Estimates of total diversity from one million sequenced T cells were regarded as lower bounds and underestimates. Because donor CMV infection status was unknown, age-related changes in expanded clonotypes were potentially confounded.

Systemically healthy Caucasian individuals from Russia, approximately 39 in total and aged about 6 to 95 years, were included as donors. Each donor gave about 11 milliliters of peripheral blood, drawn into EDTA-treated Vacutainer tubes. Ficoll-Paque density-gradient centrifugation was used to isolate PBMCs, with at least 6 million per sample. Total RNA, at least 6 micrograms per sample, was extracted from PBMCs with Trizol reagent. For every donor, an aliquot of PBMCs went through flow cytometry to measure the percentages of naive CD45RAhigh/CD27high T cells. Sequencing was carried out using blood. This sequence originates from an older woman in good health. The rearranged segments are TRBV4-1 and TRBJ2-1; no D gene call is confident. The CDR3 corresponds to CASSEQIGYNEQFF. The DNA reads as follows: TGCGCCAGCAGCGAACAGATCGGGTACAATGAGCAGTTCTTC.